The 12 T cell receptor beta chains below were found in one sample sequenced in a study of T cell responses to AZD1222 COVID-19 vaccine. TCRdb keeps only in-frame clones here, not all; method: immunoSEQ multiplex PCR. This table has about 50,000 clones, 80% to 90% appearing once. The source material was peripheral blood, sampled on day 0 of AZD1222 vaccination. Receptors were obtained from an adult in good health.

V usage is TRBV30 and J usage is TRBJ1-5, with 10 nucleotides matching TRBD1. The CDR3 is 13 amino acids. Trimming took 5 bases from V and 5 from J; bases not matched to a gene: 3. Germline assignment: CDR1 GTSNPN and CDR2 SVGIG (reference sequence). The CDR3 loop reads CAWGTGVDQPQHF. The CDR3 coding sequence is TGTGCCTGGGGGACAGGGGTGGATCAGCCCCAGCATTTT.

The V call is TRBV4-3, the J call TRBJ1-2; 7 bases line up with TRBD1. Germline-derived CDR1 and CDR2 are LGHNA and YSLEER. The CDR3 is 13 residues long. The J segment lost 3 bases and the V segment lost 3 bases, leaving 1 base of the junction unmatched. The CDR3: CASSHDRDYGYTF. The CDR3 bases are TGCGCCAGCAGCCACGACAGGGACTATGGCTACACCTTC.

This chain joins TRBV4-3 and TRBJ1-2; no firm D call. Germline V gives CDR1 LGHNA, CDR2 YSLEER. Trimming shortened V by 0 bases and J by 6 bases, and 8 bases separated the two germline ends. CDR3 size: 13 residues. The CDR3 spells CASSQETADGYTF. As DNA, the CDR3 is TGCGCCAGCAGCCAAGAAACAGCGGATGGCTACACCTTC.

The CDR3 here is CASSPGAGNRDYGYTF. Written as DNA, the CDR3 is TGTGCCAGCTCACCGGGAGCCGGGAACAGGGACTATGGCTACACCTTC. This chain uses TRBV18 with TRBJ1-2; a weak D match, TRBD1 (6 bases). The CDR3 is made up of 16 amino acids. Between the trimmed V and J ends, which lost 3 bases and 3 bases, there was a span of 17 bases. Germline assignment: CDR1 KGHSH and CDR2 LQKENI. Based on the CDR3 plus reference TRBV18 and TRBJ1-2, the full variable domain is NAGVMQNPRHLVRRRGQEARLRCSPMKGHSHVYWYRQLPEEGLKFMVYLQKENIIDESGMPKERFSAEFPKEGPSILRIQQVVRGDSAAYFCASSPGAGNRDYGYTFGSGTRLTVV.

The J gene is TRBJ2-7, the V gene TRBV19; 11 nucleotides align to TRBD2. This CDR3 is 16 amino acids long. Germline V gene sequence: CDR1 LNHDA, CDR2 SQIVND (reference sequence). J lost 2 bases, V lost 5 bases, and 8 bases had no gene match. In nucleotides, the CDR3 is TGTGCCAGTAGTCCTCGGGGGACTAGCGGAGCCTACGAGCAGTACTTC. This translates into CASSPRGTSGAYEQYF.

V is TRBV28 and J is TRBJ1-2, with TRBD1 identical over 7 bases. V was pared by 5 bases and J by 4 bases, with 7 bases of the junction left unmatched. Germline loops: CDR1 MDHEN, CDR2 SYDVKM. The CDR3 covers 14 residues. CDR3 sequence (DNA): TGTGCCAGCAGTCGACAGGGACTAGGCTATGGCTACACCTTC. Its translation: CASSRQGLGYGYTF.

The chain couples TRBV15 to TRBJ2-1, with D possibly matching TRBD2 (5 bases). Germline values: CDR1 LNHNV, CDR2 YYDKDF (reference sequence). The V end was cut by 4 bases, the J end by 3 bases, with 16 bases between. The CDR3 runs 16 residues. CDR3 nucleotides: TGTGCCACCAGCACCCAAGCTAGCCCCAACTACAATGAGCAGTTCTTC. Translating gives CATSTQASPNYNEQFF.

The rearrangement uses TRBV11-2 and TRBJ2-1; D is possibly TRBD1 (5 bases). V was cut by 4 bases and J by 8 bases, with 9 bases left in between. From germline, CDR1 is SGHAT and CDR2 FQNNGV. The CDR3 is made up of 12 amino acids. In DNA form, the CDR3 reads TGTGCCAGCAGCTACCAGGGATATGAGCAGTTCTTC. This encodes CASSYQGYEQFF.

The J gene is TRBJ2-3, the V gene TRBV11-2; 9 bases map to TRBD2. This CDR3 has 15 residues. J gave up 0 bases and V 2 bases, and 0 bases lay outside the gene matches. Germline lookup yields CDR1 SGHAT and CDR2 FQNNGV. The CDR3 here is CASSLLAGSTDTQYF. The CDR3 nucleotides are TGTGCCAGCAGCTTACTAGCGGGGAGCACAGATACGCAGTATTTT.

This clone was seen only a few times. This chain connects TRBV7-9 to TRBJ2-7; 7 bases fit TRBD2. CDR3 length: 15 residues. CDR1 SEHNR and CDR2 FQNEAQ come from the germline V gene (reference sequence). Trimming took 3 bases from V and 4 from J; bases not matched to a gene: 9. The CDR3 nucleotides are TGTGCCAGCAGCTTTGGGAGGGTCGGTTCGTACGAGCAGTACTTC. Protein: CASSFGRVGSYEQYF.

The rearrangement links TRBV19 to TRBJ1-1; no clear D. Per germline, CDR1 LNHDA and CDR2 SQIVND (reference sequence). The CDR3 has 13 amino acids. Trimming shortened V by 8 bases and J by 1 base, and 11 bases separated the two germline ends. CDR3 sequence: CASSVTQNTEAFF. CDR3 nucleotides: TGTGCCAGTTCTGTGACCCAGAACACTGAAGCTTTCTTT.

CDR3: CASSPGGSGRRGNEQFF. The CDR3 bases are TGTGCCAGCAGCCCAGGGGGTAGCGGGAGGAGGGGGAATGAGCAGTTCTTC. The V and J genes are TRBV7-2 and TRBJ2-1; TRBD2 matches 10 bases. This CDR3 is built from 17 residues. Germline V gives CDR1 SGHTA, CDR2 FQGNSA. Unmatched junction bases numbered 14, after V lost 5 bases and J lost 7 bases.